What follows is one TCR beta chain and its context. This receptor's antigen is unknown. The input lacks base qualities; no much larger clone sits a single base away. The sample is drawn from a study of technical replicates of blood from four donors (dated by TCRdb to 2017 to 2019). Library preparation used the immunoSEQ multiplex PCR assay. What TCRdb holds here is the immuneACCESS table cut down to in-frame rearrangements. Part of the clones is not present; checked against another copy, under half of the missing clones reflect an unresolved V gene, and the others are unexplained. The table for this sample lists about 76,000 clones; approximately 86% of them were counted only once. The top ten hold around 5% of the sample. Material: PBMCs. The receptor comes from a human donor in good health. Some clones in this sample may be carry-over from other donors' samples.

The bases read TGTGCCAGCAGCACCGGGGGAGAGACCCAGTACTTC. Translated, it gives CASSTGGETQYF. The rearranged segments are TRBV5-4 and TRBJ2-5; perhaps TRBD2 is the D gene, with 6 bases matching. Reading from cysteine to phenylalanine, the CDR3 counts 12 amino acids. Only CDR3 DNA remains: 36 bases, in frame from the first base. The junction carries 8 bases between V and J, which are trimmed by 4 bases and 4 bases respectively. The germline V gene (reference sequence) specifies SGHNT as CDR1 and YYREEE as CDR2. Here the CDR3 is joined to the reference TRBV5-4 and TRBJ2-5 genes, and the full variable domain is: ETGVTQSPTHLIKTRGQQVTLRCSSQSGHNTVSWYQQALGQGPQFIFQYYREEENGRGNFPPRFSGLQFPNYSSELNVNALELDDSALYLCASSTGGETQYFGPGTRLLVL.